Sequencing of this T cell receptor beta chain was carried out in a study of Ad26.COV2.S vaccination and SARS-CoV-2 variants. On the study more broadly: The Ad26.COV2.S arm of the COV1001 trial was where the donor was placed. Study-wide points: Using TCR breadth and depth analyses may have led to underestimated total T cell responses. Considerable breadth of spike-specific CD8+ and CD4+ T cell responses has reportedly been documented following vaccination. Vaccine and placebo recipients had comparable breadth of non-spike TCRs.

This table comes from immunoSEQ multiplex PCR, and its TCRdb copy is limited to in-frame clones, with some not included. The table includes some 500,000 clones, nearly 90% detected once. Treatment meaning: approximately 18 received Ad26.COV2.S at low or high dose, single or two shots; a few received placebo; per-sample allocation not given. Material that was analyzed had been drawn on day 63 after the first vaccine or placebo injection. With 1 base removed from V and 7 bases from J, the gap between germline ends came to 7 bases. The CDR3 is made up of 12 amino acids. Germline lookup yields CDR1 SNHLY and CDR2 FYNNEI. Details on this clone: Its antigen is not identified.

This sequence originates from a person between 18 and 65 years old who received the Ad26.COV2.S COVID-19 vaccine or a placebo. The sequences come from peripheral blood, collected in a trial of Ad26.COV2.S vaccine versus placebo. The chain combines TRBV2 with TRBJ2-5; D remains unclear. CDR3 DNA sequence: TGTGCCAGCAGTGAAGGTATGCCGACCCAGTACTTC. Translation: CASSEGMPTQYF.